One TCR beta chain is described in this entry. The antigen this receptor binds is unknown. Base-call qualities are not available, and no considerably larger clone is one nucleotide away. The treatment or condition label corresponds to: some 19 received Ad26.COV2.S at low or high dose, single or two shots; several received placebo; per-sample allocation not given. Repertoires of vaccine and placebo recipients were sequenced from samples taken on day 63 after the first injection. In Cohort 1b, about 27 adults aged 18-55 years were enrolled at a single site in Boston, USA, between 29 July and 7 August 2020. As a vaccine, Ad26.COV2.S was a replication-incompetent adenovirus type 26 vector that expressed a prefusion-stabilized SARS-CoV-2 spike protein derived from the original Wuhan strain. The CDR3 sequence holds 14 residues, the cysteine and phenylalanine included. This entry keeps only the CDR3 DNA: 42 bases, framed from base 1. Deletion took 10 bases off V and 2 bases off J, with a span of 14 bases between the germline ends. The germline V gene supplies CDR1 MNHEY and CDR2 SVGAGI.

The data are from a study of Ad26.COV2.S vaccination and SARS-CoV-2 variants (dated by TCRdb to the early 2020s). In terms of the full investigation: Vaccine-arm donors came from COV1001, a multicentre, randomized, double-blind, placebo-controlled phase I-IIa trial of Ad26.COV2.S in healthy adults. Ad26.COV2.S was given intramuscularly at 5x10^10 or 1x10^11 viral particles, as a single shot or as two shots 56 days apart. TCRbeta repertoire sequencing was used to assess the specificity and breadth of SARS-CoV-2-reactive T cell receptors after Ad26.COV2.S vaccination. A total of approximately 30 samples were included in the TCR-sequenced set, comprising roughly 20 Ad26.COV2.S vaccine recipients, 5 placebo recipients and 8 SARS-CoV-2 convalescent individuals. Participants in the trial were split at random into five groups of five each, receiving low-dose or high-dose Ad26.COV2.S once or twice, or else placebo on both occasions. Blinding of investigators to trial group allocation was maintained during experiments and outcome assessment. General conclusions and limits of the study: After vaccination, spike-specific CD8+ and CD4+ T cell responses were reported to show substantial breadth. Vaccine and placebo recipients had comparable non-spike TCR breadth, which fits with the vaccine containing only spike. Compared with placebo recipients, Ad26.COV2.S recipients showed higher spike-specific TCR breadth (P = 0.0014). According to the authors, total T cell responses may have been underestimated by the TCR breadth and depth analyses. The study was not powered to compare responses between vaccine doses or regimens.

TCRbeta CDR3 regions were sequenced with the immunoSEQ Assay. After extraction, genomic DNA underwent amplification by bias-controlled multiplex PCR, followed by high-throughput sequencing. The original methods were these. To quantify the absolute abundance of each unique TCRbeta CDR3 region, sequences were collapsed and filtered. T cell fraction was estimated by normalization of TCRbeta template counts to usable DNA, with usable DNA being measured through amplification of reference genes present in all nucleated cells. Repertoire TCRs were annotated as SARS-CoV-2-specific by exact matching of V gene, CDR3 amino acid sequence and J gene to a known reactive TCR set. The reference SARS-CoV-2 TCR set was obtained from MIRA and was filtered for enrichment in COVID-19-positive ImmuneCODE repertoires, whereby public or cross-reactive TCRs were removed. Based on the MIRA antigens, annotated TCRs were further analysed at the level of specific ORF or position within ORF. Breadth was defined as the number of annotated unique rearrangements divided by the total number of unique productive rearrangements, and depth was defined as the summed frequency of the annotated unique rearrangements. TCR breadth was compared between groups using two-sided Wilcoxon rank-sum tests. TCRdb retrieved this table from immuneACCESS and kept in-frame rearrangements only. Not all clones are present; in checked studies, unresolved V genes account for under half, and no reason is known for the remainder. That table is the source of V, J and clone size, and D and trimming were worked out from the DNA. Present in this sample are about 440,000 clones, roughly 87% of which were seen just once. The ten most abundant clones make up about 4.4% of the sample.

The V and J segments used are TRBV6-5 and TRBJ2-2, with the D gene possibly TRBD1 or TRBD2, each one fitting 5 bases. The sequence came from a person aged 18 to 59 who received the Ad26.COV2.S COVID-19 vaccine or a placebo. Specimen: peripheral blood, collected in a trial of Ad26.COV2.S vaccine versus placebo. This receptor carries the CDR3 CATRVGDNTGELFF. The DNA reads TGTGCCACTCGTGTGGGGGACAACACCGGGGAGCTGTTTTTT.